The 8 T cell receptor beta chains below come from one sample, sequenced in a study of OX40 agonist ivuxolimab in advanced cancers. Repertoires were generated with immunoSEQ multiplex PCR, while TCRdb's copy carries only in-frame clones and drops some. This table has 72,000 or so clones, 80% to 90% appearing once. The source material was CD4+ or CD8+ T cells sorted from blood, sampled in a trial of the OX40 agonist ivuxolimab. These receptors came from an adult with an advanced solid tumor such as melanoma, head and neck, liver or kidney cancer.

The CDR3 is CASSHRDYGYTF. The CDR3 DNA follows: TGCGCCAGCAGCCACAGGGACTATGGCTACACCTTC. The rearrangement joins TRBV4-1 to TRBJ1-2, with D possibly TRBD1 on 5 matching bases. CDR3 length: 12 residues. The V and J ends lost 3 bases and 3 bases respectively, with 5 bases between them. Germline loops: CDR1 MGHRA, CDR2 YSYEKL.

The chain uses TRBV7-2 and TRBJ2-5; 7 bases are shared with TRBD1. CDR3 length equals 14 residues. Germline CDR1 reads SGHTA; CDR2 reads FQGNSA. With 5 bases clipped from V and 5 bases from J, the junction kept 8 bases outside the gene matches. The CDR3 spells CASSGAGGQETQYF. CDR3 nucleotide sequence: TGTGCCAGCAGCGGGGCAGGGGGACAGGAGACCCAGTACTTC.

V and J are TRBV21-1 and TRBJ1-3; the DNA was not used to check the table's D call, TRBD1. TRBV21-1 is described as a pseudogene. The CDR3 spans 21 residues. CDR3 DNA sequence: TGTGCCAGCGGGTTTCTTAGGGACAGGGCCGAACAATTCAGCTCTGGAAACACCATATATTTT. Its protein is CASGFLRDRAEQFSSGNTIYF.

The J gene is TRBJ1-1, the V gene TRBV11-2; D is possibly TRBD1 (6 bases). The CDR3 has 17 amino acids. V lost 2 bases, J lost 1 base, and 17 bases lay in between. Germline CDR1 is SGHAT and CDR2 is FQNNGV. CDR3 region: CASSLRGWGHQNTEAFF. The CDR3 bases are TGTGCCAGCAGCTTAAGGGGTTGGGGACACCAGAACACTGAAGCTTTCTTT.

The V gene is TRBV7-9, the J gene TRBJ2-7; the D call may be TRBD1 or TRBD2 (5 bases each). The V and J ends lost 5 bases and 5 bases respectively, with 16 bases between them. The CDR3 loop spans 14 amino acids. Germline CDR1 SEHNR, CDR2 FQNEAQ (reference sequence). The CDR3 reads CASSPLEGNHEQYF. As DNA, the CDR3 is TGTGCCAGCAGCCCCCTTGAGGGGAATCACGAGCAGTACTTC.

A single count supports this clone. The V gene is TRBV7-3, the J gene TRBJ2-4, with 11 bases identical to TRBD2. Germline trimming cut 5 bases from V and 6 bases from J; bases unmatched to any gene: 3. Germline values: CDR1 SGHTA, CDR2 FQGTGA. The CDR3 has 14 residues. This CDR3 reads CASSLAGGANIQYF. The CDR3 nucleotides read TGTGCCAGCAGCCTAGCGGGAGGAGCAAACATTCAGTACTTC. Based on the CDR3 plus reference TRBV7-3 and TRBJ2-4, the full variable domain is GAGVSQTPSNKVTEKGKYVELRCDPISGHTALYWYRQSLGQGPEFLIYFQGTGAADDSGLPNDRFFAVRPEGSVSTLKIQRTERGDSAVYLCASSLAGGANIQYFGAGTRLSVL.

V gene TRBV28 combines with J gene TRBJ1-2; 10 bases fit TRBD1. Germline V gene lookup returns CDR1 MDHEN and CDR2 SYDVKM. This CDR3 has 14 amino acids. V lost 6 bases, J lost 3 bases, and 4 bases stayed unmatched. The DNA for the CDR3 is TGTGCCAGCAGCTATGGACAGGGGGACTATGGCTACACCTTC. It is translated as CASSYGQGDYGYTF.

CDR3 DNA: TGTGCCAGCAGTCCTCAGGCCGGGGAGCTGTTTTTT. The encoded protein is CASSPQAGELFF. The chain is built from TRBV6-1 and TRBJ2-2; no clear D. The CDR3 contains 12 residues. V was cut by 5 bases and J by 6 bases, with 7 bases left in between. Per germline, CDR1 MNHNS and CDR2 SASEGT.